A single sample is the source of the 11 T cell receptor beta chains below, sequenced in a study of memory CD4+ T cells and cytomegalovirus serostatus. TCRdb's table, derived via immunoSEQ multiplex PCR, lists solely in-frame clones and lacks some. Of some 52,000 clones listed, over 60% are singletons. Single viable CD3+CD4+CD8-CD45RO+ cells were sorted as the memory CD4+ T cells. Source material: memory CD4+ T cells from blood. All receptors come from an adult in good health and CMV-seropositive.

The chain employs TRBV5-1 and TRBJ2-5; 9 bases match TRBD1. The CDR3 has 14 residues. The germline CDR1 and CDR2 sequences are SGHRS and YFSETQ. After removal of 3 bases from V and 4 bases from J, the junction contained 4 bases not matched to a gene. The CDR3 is CASSSRQGGETQYF. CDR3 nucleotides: TGCGCCAGCAGCTCAAGACAGGGGGGAGAGACCCAGTACTTC.

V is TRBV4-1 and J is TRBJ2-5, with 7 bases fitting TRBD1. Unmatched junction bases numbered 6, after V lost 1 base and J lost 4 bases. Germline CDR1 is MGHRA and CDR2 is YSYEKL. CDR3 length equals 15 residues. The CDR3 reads CASSQAQGWSETQYF. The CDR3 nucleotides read TGCGCCAGCAGCCAAGCACAGGGGTGGTCAGAGACCCAGTACTTC.

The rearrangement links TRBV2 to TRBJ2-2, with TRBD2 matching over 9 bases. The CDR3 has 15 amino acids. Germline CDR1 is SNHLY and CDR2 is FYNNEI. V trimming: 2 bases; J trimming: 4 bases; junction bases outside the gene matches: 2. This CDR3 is CASSEIAGATGELFF. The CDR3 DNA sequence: TGTGCCAGCAGTGAAATAGCGGGGGCCACCGGGGAGCTGTTTTTT. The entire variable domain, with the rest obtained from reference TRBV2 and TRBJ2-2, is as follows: EPEVTQTPSHQVTQMGQEVILRCVPISNHLYFYWYRQILGQKVEFLVSFYNNEISEKSEIFDDQFSVERPDGSNFTLKIRSTKLEDSAMYFCASSEIAGATGELFFGEGSRLTVL.

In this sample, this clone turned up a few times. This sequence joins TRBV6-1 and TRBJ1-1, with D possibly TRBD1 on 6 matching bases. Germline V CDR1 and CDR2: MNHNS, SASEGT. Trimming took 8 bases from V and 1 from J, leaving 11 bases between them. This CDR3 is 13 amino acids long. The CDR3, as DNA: TGTGCCAGCGTGGGACATAAGAACACTGAAGCTTTCTTT. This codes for CASVGHKNTEAFF.

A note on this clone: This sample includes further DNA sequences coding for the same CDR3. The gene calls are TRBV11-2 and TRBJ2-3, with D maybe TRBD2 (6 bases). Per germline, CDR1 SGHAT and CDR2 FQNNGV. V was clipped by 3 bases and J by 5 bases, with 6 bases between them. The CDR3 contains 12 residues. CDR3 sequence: CASSLGGDTQYF. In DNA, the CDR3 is TGTGCCAGCAGCTTGGGGGGAGATACGCAGTATTTT.

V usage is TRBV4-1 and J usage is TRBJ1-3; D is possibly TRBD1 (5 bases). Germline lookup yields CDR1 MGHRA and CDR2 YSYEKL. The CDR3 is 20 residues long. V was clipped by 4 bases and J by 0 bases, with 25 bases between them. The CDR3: CASSRDPTASVTLSGNTIYF. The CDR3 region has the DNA TGCGCCAGCAGCCGAGACCCGACAGCTTCCGTGACCCTCTCTGGAAACACCATATATTTT.

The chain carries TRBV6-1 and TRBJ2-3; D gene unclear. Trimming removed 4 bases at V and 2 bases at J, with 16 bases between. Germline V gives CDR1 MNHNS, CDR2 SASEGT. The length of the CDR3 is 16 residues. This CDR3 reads CASSAPLTPTTDTQYF. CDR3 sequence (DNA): TGTGCCAGCAGTGCCCCGTTGACACCTACCACAGATACGCAGTATTTT.

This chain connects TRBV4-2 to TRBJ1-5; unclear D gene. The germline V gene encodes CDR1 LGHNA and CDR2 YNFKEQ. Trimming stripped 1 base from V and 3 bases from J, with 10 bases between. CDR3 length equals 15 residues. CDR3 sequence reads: CASSQVLEDNQPQHF. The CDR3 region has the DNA TGTGCCAGCAGCCAAGTTTTGGAAGACAATCAGCCCCAGCATTTT.

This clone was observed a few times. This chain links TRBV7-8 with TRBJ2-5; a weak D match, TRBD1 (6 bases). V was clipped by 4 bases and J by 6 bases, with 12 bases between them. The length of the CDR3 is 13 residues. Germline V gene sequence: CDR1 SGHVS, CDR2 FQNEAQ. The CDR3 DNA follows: TGTGCCAGCAGCTACAGGGTTGCGAAGACCCAGTACTTC. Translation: CASSYRVAKTQYF.

The CDR3 loop reads CSAKGETQYF. DNA of the CDR3: TGCAGTGCTAAGGGAGAGACCCAGTACTTC. The gene calls are TRBV20-1 and TRBJ2-5, with D unclear. The ends were cut back, 4 bases at V and 4 bases at J, with 4 bases in the middle. Germline lookup yields CDR1 DFQATT and CDR2 SNEGSKA (reference sequence). This CDR3 is 10 amino acids long.

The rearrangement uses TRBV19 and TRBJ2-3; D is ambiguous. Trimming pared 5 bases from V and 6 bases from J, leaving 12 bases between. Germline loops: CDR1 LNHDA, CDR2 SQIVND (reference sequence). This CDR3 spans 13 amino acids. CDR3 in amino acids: CASSPPRADTQYF. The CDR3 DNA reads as TGTGCCAGTAGTCCCCCCCGTGCGGATACGCAGTATTTT.